This T cell receptor beta chain stems from a study of blood T cell repertoires in COVID-19 (dated by TCRdb to 2019 to 2021). In the study overall: The collaborator samples originated in the United States, Italy and Spain and spanned the acute and convalescent phases of COVID-19. The prospective study material was composed of cDNA or gDNA derived from T cells, B-cell-depleted T cells, or PBMCs. Deeply sampled blood TCRbeta repertoires from subjects exposed to, actively infected with, or recovered from COVID-19 were included in the dataset. A freely available public database, intended as a resource for researchers studying the immune response to SARS-CoV-2, is where the repertoires were released. Samples were obtained from the ongoing ImmuneRACE study (first 160 participants) and from about 1,300 subjects provided by 6 global collaborators. A de-identified subject ID, COVID-19 status, age in years and sex were almost always included in the sample metadata. Where available, HLA class I and class II types were obtained from metadata supplied by the sample provider rather than from assay-based typing.

Study-level results and caveats: Clinical and demographic metadata were provided uncurated, with the amount varying by source and participant.

Participants in the prospective study were aged roughly 18 to 100 years, lived in about two dozen United States geographic areas, and enrolled through a virtual design. Cohort assignment in the prospective study relied on participant-reported clinical history from a screening survey and a study questionnaire. Recovered participants in ImmuneRACE Cohort 3 were defined as having two consecutive negative NP/OP PCR tests, clearance from a healthcare professional, or resolution of symptoms. Mobile phlebotomists in the prospective study collected whole blood, serum and a nasopharyngeal or oropharyngeal swab from every participant. Additional blood draws and questionnaires over an approximately 2-month period could optionally be provided by prospective study participants. Blood samples from the prospective study were shipped frozen or at room temperature prior to DNA extraction. V is pruned by 0 bases and J by 8 bases, leaving 14 bases of the junction without a gene match. The germline V gene specifies SNHLY as CDR1 and FYNNEI as CDR2. The CDR3 contains 19 residues, cysteine and phenylalanine counted. Just CDR3 DNA is preserved here, 57 bases in frame from base 1.

Turning to this clone: Its antigen has not been determined. There are no base qualities to consult, and no much larger clone falls within one base.

TCRbeta CDR3 regions were amplified from genomic DNA by means of the immunoSEQ Assay, a bias-controlled multiplex PCR. Per the authors' processing: Within the assay, amplification of reference gene primers was used to estimate how many nucleated cells each sample contained. Sequence reads were collapsed and filtered to measure the absolute abundance of every unique TCRbeta CDR3 rearrangement. For each sample, productive Simpson clonality was calculated as the square root of Simpson's diversity index across productive rearrangements. Drawn from immuneACCESS, this table holds only the in-frame rearrangements with V and J called that TCRdb kept. Clones are partly lost; checked studies trace under half to an unresolved V gene and leave the rest unexplained. V, J and clone size are taken as reported in that table, and D and trimming were inferred from the DNA itself. The sample table shows some 130,000 clones, and 86% are seen once. The biggest ten clones account for about 2.3% of the sample.

The chain uses TRBV2 and TRBJ1-4, with 11 bases in between that match TRBD1. The sequence derives from a woman between 50 and 59 years old who had recovered from COVID-19. Specimen: PBMCs or T cells enriched from blood (not recorded which). The CDR3 reads as follows: CASSEALRGTGGDGEKLFF. The nucleotides read TGTGCCAGCAGTGAAGCGCTTCGCGGGACAGGGGGAGACGGAGAAAAACTGTTTTTT.